This note documents a single T cell receptor beta chain sequence. Its target is unknown. The data belong to a study of CXCR3-negative and CXCR3-positive naive CD8 T cells. Background on the study: There were about 135 million TRB reads altogether, and each library had about 1.5 +/- 0.3 million of them.

Findings and caveats of the study: Memory CD8+ T cell repertoires were far less diverse than both naive subsets. CXCR3-positive naive cells had TRB CDR3s that were more hydrophobic than CXCR3-negative naive cells had.

This CDR3 has 14 amino acids. The germline V gene has CDR1 MDHEN and CDR2 SYDVKM. UMI-labeled 5' RACE TRB cDNA libraries were prepared from the cells. TCRdb reanalyzed the 5' RACE reads and collapses them to one entry per CDR3 protein, without DNA. This repertoire includes 100,000 to 150,000 distinct CDR3 sequences. Naive CD8+ T lymphocytes were specified as CD45RO-CCR7+CD27+CD95-. This TCR was recovered from a human donor in good health. Some clones in this sample may be carry-over from other donors' samples. The chain joins TRBV28 to TRBJ1-2; TCRdb returns TRBD1, unconfirmable since there is no DNA. Material for sequencing was naive CXCR3- CD8+ T cells from blood. Documented subset: CD45RO-CCR7+CD27+CD95- naive CD8+ T cells lacking CXCR3 (TNR3-). This CDR3 is CASSRRSQGDGYTF.